This passage covers 6 T cell receptor beta chains from one sample sequenced in a study of OX40 agonist ivuxolimab in advanced cancers. Sequencing used immunoSEQ multiplex PCR; TCRdb keeps in-frame clones, though not all of them. The sample lists about 22,000 clones, roughly 86% seen once, with around 15% in the top ten. Sample: CD4+ or CD8+ T cells sorted from blood, taken in a trial of the OX40 agonist ivuxolimab. These receptors originate from an adult with an advanced solid tumor such as melanoma, head and neck, liver or kidney cancer.

The chain is built from TRBV27 and TRBJ2-3; 10 bases agree with TRBD2. The CDR3 sequence is 17 residues long. CDR1 and CDR2 (germline): MNHEY, SMNVEV (reference sequence). V was clipped by 8 bases and J by 1 base; unmatched bases: 12. CDR3 nucleotides: TGTGCCAGCCATACAGTTCTAGCGGGGGCCCGCACAGATACGCAGTATTTT. It translates to CASHTVLAGARTDTQYF.

The chain couples TRBV2 to TRBJ2-1; 11 bases map to TRBD1. V lost 6 bases to trimming and J lost 7 bases; unmatched junction nucleotides: 8. Germline V gene data show CDR1 as SNHLY and CDR2 as FYNNEI. CDR3 size: 15 residues. The CDR3 loop reads CASSKPGTGGNEQFF. The CDR3 nucleotides are TGTGCCAGCAGCAAACCCGGGACAGGGGGAAATGAGCAGTTCTTC.

V and J are TRBV4-1 and TRBJ1-6; TRBD1 aligns across 7 bases. This CDR3 has 13 amino acids. Germline V lookup: CDR1 MGHRA, CDR2 YSYEKL. Trimming at V came to 3 bases and at J to 9 bases, leaving 2 bases not matched to a gene. In DNA form, the CDR3 reads TGCGCCAGCAGCCAGGAGGGGGCTTCACCCCTCCACTTT. This translates into CASSQEGASPLHF.

The genes are TRBV6-5 and TRBJ1-1, with D possibly TRBD1 on 6 matching bases. In germline, CDR1 is MNHEY, CDR2 SVGAGI. Trimming removed 8 bases from V and 4 bases from J, with 11 bases in between. This CDR3 spans 12 amino acids. The CDR3 nucleotides read TGTGCCAGCCATACAGGGTCCACTGAAGCTTTCTTT. Its protein product is CASHTGSTEAFF.

This chain links TRBV7-2 with TRBJ2-7; D perhaps matches TRBD2 (6 bases). The CDR3 runs to 15 residues. Per the germline V gene, CDR1 is SGHTA and CDR2 is FQGNSA. V was pared by 1 base and J by 2 bases, with 12 bases between. Here the CDR3 DNA reads TGTGCCAGCAGCTTAGATGGGCGGGGCACCTACGAGCAGTACTTC. Translating gives CASSLDGRGTYEQYF.

The J gene is TRBJ2-5, the V gene TRBV6-5; TRBD2 matches at 8 bases. V lost 7 bases to trimming and J lost 1 base; unmatched junction nucleotides: 8. Per the germline V gene, CDR1 is MNHEY and CDR2 is SVGAGI. The CDR3 covers 15 residues. CDR3 amino acids: CASTLRGGRQETQYF. In DNA form, the CDR3 reads TGTGCCAGCACCCTCCGCGGGGGGCGCCAAGAGACCCAGTACTTC.